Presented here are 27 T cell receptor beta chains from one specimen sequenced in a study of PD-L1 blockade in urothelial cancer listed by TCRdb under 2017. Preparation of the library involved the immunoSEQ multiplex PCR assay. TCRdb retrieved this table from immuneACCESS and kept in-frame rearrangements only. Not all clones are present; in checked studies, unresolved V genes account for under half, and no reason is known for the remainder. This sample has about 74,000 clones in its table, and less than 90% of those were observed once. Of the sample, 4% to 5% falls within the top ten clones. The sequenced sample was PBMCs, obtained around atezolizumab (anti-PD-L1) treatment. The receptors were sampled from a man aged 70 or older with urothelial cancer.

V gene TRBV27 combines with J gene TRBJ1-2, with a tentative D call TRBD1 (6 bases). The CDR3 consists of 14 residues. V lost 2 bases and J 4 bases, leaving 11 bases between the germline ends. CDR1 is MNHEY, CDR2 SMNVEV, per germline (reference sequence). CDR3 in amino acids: CASSLRGGVYGYTF. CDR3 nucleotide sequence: TGTGCCAGCAGTTTAAGAGGGGGAGTCTATGGCTACACCTTC.

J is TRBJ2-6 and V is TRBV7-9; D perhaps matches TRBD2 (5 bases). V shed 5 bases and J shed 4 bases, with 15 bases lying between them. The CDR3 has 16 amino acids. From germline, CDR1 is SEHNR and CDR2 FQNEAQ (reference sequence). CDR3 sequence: CASSTSRGFGANVLTF. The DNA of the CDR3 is TGTGCCAGCAGCACATCTCGGGGATTCGGGGCCAACGTCCTGACTTTC.

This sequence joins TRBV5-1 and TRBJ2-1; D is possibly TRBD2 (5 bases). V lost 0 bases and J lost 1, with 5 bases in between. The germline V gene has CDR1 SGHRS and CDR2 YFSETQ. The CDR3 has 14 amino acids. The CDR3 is CASSLAGSYNEQFF. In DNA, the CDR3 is TGCGCCAGCAGCTTGGCGGGGTCCTACAATGAGCAGTTCTTC.

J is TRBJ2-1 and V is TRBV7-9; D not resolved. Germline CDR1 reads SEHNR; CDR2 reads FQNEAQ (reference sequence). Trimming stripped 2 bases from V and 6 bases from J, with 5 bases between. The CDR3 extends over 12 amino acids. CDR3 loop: CASSLPGNEQFF. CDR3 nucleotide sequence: TGTGCCAGCAGCTTACCCGGCAATGAGCAGTTCTTC.

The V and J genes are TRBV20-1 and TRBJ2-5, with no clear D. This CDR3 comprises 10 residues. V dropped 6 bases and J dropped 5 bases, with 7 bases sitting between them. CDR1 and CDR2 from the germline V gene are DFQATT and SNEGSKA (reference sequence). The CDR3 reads CSANTETQYF. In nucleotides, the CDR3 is TGCAGTGCAAATACTGAGACCCAGTACTTC.

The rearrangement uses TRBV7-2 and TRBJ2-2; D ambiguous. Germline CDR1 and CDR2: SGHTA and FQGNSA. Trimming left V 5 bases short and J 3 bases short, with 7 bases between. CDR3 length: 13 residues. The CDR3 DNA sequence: TGTGCCAGCAGCCGAGACTACACCGGGGAGCTGTTTTTT. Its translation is CASSRDYTGELFF. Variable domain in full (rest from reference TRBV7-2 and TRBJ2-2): GAGVSQSPSNKVTEKGKDVELRCDPISGHTALYWYRQSLGQGLEFLIYFQGNSAPDKSGLPSDRFSAERTGGSVSTLTIQRTQQEDSAVYLCASSRDYTGELFFGEGSRLTVL.

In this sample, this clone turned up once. The CDR3 is CASSPTGGFEKLFF. CDR3 coding DNA: TGTGCCAGCTCACCGACAGGGGGCTTTGAAAAACTGTTTTTT. V and J are TRBV18 and TRBJ1-4, with TRBD1 matching 10 bases. This CDR3 spans 14 amino acids. The V and J ends lost 3 bases and 7 bases, in that order; junction bases with no gene match: 2. Germline CDR1 is KGHSH and CDR2 is LQKENI.

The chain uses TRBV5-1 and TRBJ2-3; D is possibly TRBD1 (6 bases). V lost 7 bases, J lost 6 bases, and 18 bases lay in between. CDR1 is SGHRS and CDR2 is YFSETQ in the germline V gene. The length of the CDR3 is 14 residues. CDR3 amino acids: CASAWAGVTDTQYF. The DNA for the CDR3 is TGCGCCAGCGCATGGGCAGGGGTTACGGATACGCAGTATTTT.

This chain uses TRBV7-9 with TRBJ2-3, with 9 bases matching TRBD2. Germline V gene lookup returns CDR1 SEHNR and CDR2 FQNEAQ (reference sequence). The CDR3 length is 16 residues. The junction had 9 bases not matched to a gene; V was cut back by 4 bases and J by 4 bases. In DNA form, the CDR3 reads TGTGCCAGCAGCTCATTCTTAGCGGGAGAATCAGATACGCAGTATTTT. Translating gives CASSSFLAGESDTQYF. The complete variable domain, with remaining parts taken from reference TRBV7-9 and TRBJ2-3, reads DTGVSQNPRHKITKRGQNVTFRCDPISEHNRLYWYRQTLGQGPEFLTYFQNEAQLEKSRLLSDRFSAERPKGSFSTLEIQRTEQGDSAMYLCASSSFLAGESDTQYFGPGTRLTVL.

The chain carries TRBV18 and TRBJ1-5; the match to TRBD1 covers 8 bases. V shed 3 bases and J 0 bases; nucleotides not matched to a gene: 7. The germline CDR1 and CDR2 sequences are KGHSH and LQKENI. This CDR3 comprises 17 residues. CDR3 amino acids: CASSPRQGWDSNQPQHF. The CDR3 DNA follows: TGTGCCAGCTCACCTCGACAGGGGTGGGATAGCAATCAGCCCCAGCATTTT.

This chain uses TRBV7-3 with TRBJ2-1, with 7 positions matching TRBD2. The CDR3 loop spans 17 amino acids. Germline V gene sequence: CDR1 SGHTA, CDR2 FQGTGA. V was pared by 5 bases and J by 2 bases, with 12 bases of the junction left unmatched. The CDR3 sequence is CASSLYGGGRPYNEQFF. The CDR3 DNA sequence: TGTGCCAGCAGCCTATACGGTGGCGGGAGACCCTACAATGAGCAGTTCTTC.

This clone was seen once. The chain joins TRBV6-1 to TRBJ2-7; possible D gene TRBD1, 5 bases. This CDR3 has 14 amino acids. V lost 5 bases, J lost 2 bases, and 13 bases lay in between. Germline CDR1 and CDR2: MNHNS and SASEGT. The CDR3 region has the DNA TGTGCCAGCAGTTCCCGCCGACAGCCCTACGAGCAGTACTTC. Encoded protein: CASSSRRQPYEQYF.

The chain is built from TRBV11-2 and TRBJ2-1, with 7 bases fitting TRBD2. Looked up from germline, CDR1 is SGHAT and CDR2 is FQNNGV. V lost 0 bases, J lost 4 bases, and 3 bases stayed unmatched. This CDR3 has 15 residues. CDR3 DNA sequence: TGTGCCAGCAGCTTAGAAGCGGGACCTTACAATGAGCAGTTCTTC. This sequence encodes CASSLEAGPYNEQFF. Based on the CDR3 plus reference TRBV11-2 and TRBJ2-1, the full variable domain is EAGVAQSPRYKIIEKRQSVAFWCNPISGHATLYWYQQILGQGPKLLIQFQNNGVVDDSQLPKDRFSAERLKGVDSTLKIQPAKLEDSAVYLCASSLEAGPYNEQFFGPGTRLTVL.

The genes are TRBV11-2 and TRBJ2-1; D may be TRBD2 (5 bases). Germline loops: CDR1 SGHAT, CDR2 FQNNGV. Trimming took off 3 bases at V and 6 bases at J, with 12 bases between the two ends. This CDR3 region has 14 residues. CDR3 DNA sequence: TGTGCCAGCAGCTTCGCCCTAGCAAGCAATGAGCAGTTCTTC. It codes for CASSFALASNEQFF.

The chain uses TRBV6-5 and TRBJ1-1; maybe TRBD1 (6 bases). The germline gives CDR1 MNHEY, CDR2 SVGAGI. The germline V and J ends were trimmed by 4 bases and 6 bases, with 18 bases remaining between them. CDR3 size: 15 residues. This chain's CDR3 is CASSSLEAGAPEAFF. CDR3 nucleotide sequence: TGTGCCAGCAGTTCCCTCGAGGCAGGGGCCCCTGAAGCTTTCTTT.

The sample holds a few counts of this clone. The CDR3 is CASSLQDTGELFF. CDR3 coding DNA: TGTGCCAGCAGCCTGCAGGACACCGGGGAGCTGTTTTTT. This sequence joins TRBV27 and TRBJ2-2; no reliable D call. Trimming pared 6 bases from V and 3 bases from J, leaving 8 bases between. The CDR3 covers 13 residues. In germline, CDR1 is MNHEY, CDR2 SMNVEV (reference sequence).

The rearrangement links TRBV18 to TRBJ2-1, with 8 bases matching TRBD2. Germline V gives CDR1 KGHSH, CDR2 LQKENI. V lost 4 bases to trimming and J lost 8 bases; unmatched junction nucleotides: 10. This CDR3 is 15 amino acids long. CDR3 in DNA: TGTGCCAGCTCACTTACAGCGGGAGAGCTCGATGAGCAGTTCTTC. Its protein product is CASSLTAGELDEQFF. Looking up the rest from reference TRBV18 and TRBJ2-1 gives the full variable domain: NAGVMQNPRHLVRRRGQEARLRCSPMKGHSHVYWYRQLPEEGLKFMVYLQKENIIDESGMPKERFSAEFPKEGPSILRIQQVVRGDSAAYFCASSLTAGELDEQFFGPGTRLTVL.

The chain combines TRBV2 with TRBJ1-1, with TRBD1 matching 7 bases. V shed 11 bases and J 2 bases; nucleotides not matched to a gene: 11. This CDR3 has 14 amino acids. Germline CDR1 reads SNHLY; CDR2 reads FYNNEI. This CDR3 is CAAGLRGINTEAFF. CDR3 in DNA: TGTGCCGCAGGTCTCAGGGGGATCAACACTGAAGCTTTCTTT.

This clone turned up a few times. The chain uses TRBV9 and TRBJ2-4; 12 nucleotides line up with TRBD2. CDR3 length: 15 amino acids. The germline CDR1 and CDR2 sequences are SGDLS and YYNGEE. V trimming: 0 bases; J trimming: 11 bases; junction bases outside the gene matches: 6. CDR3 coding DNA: TGTGCCAGCAGCGTAGAAGGTCTAGCGGGAGGGGTTCAGTACTTC. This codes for CASSVEGLAGGVQYF.

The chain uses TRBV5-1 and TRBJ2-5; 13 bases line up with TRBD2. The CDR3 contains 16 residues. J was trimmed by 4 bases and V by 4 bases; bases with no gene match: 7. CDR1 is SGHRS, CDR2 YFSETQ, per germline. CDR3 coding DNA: TGCGCCAGCAGCCCTCGGACTAGCGGGAGCGGAGAGACCCAGTACTTC. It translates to CASSPRTSGSGETQYF.

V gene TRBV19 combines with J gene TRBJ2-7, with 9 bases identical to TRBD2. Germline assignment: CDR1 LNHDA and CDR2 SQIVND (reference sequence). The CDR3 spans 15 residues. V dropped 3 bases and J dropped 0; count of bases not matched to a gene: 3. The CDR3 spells CASSISSGDSYEQYF. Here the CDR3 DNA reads TGTGCCAGTAGTATTTCTAGCGGGGACTCCTACGAGCAGTACTTC.

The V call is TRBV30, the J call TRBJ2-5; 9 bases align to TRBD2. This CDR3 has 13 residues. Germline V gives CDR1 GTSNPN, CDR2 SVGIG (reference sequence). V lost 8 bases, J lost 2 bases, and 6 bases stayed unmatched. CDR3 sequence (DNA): TGTGCCGGTGAGACTAGCGGACAAGAGACCCAGTACTTC. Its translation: CAGETSGQETQYF.

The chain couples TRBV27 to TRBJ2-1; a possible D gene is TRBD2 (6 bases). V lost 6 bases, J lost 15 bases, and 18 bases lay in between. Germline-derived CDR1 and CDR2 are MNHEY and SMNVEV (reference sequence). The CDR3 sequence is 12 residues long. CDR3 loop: CASSRPGGMRFF. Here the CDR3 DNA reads TGTGCCAGCAGCCGACCTGGCGGGATGCGGTTCTTC.

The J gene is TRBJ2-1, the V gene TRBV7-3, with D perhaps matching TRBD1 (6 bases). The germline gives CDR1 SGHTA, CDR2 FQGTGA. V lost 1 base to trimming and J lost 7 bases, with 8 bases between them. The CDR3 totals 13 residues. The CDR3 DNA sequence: TGTGCCAGCAGCTTAAGTACAGGGAATGAGCAGTTCTTC. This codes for CASSLSTGNEQFF.

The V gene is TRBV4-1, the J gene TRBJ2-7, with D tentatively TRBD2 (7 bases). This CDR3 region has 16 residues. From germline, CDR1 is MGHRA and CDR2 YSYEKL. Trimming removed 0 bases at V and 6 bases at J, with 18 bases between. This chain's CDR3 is CASSQEGLGGASEQYF. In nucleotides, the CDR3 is TGCGCCAGCAGCCAAGAAGGGTTGGGGGGGGCGAGCGAGCAGTACTTC.

DNA for the CDR3: TGCAGCGTTGAAGGGAGCGGGGATGAAAAACTGTTTTTT. Its protein product is CSVEGSGDEKLFF. The J gene is TRBJ1-4, the V gene TRBV29-1; D gene uncertain. This CDR3 has 13 residues. V gave up 1 base and J gave up 6 bases, with 9 bases separating them. Germline V CDR1 and CDR2: SQVTM, ANQGSEA.

This CDR3 is CAISEAGGETQYF. DNA for the CDR3: TGTGCCATCAGTGAAGCGGGGGGGGAGACCCAGTACTTC. The V and J genes are TRBV10-3 and TRBJ2-5; TRBD2 matches 10 bases. J lost 5 bases, V lost 3 bases, and 0 bases had no gene match. Germline lookup yields CDR1 ENHRY and CDR2 SYGVKD. The CDR3 extends over 13 amino acids.